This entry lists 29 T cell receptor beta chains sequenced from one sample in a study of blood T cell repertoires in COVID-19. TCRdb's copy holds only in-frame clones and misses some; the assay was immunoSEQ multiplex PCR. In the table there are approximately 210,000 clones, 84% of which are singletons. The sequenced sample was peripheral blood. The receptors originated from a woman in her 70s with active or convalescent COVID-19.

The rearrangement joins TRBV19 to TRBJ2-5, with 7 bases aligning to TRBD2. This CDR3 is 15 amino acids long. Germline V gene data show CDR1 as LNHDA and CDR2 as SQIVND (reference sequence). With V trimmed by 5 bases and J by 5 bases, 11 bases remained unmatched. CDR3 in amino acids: CASSVLRAGVETQYF. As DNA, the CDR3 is TGTGCCAGTAGTGTACTTCGGGCGGGAGTGGAGACCCAGTACTTC.

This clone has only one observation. In DNA form, the CDR3 reads TGCAGCGTAGAGGAGCGGGGCACAGATACGCAGTATTTT. This translates into CSVEERGTDTQYF. The V gene is TRBV29-1, the J gene TRBJ2-3; possibly TRBD2 for D (6 bases). This CDR3 is 13 amino acids long. The V gene's germline CDR1 is SQVTM and CDR2 ANQGSEA. The V and J ends lost 6 bases and 1 base respectively, with 11 bases between them.

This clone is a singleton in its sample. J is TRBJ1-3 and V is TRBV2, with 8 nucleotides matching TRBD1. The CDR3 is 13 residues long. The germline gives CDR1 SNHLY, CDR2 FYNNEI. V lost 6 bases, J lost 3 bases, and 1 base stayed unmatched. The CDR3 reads CASSRGLGNTIYF. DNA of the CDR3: TGTGCCAGCAGCAGGGGGCTTGGAAACACCATATATTTT. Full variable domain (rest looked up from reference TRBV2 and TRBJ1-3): EPEVTQTPSHQVTQMGQEVILRCVPISNHLYFYWYRQILGQKVEFLVSFYNNEISEKSEIFDDQFSVERPDGSNFTLKIRSTKLEDSAMYFCASSRGLGNTIYFGEGSWLTVV.

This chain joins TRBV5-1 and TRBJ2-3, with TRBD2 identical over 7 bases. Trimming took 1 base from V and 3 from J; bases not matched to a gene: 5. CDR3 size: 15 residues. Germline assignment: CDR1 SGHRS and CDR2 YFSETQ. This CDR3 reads CASSLRSGGTDTQYF. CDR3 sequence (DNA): TGCGCCAGCAGCTTGAGATCGGGAGGTACAGATACGCAGTATTTT.

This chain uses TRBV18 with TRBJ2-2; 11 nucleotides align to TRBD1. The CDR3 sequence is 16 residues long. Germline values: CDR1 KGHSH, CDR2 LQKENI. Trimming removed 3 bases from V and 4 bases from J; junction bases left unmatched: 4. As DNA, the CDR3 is TGTGCCAGCTCACCCCTCGGGACAGGGGGCACCGGGGAGCTGTTTTTT. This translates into CASSPLGTGGTGELFF.

The DNA for the CDR3 is TGTGCCAGCAGTTTACCACTCACAGATACGCAGTATTTT. Protein sequence: CASSLPLTDTQYF. The J gene is TRBJ2-3, the V gene TRBV28; no definite D call. In germline, CDR1 is MDHEN, CDR2 SYDVKM. Trimming took off 2 bases at V and 2 bases at J, with 5 bases between the two ends. This CDR3 is 13 amino acids long.

The CDR3 spells CASSSGQHDYTEAFF. CDR3 DNA sequence: TGTGCCAGCAGCTCCGGACAGCACGATTACACTGAAGCTTTCTTT. The rearrangement uses TRBV7-2 and TRBJ1-1, with D perhaps TRBD1 (6 bases). This CDR3 has 15 residues. Germline-derived CDR1 and CDR2 are SGHTA and FQGNSA. The V gene lost 4 bases and the J gene lost 3 bases, with 15 bases spanning the gap.

For the CDR3, the DNA is TGTGCCAGCAGCGGGGCTCGTCTGGGGCAGTTCTTC. Protein sequence: CASSGARLGQFF. The chain joins TRBV3-1 (or the pseudogene TRBV3-2) to TRBJ2-1, with D possibly matching TRBD1 (5 bases). Germline CDR1 reads LGHDT; CDR2 reads YNNKEL (reference sequence). The CDR3 totals 12 residues. Trimming shortened V by 5 bases and J by 12 bases, and 14 bases separated the two germline ends.

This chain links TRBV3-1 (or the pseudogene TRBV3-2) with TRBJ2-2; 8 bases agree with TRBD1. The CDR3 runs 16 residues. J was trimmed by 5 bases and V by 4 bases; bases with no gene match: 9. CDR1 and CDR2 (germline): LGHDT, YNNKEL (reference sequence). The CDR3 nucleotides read TGTGCCAGCAGCCGAGATCGACAGGGGAGGACCGGGGAGCTGTTTTTT. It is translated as CASSRDRQGRTGELFF.

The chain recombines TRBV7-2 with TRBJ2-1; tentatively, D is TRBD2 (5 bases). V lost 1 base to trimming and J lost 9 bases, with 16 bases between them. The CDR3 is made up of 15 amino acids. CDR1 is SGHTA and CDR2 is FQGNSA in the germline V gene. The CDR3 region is CASSLGLSSLSEQFF. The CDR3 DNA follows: TGTGCCAGCAGCTTAGGACTCTCTAGCCTCTCTGAGCAGTTCTTC.

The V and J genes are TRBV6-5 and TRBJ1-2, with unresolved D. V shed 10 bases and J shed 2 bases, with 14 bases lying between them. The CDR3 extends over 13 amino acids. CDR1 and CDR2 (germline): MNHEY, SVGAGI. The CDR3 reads CAIRRSQNYGYTF. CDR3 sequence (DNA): TGTGCCATCCGTCGGTCACAGAACTATGGCTACACCTTC.

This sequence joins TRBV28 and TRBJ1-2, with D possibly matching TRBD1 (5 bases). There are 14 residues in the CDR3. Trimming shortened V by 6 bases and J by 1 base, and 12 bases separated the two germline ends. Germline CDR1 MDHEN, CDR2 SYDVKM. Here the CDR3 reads CASSLSGFNYGYTF. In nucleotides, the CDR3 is TGTGCCAGCAGCCTATCAGGGTTTAACTATGGCTACACCTTC.

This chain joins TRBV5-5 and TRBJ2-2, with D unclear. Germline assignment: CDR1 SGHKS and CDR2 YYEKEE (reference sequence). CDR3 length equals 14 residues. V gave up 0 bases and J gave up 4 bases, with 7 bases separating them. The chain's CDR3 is CASSLAQSTGELFF. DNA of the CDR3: TGTGCCAGCAGCTTGGCACAGAGCACCGGGGAGCTGTTTTTT. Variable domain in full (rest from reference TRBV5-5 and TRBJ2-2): DAGVTQSPTHLIKTRGQQVTLRCSPISGHKSVSWYQQVLGQGPQFIFQYYEKEERGRGNFPDRFSARQFPNYSSELNVNALLLGDSALYLCASSLAQSTGELFFGEGSRLTVL.

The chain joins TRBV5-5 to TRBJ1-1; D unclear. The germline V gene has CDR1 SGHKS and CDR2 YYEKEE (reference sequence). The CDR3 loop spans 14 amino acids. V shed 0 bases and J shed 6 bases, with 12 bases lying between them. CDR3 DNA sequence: TGTGCCAGCAGCTTGGGCGGGGTGGGAGCTGAAGCTTTCTTT. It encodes CASSLGGVGAEAFF.

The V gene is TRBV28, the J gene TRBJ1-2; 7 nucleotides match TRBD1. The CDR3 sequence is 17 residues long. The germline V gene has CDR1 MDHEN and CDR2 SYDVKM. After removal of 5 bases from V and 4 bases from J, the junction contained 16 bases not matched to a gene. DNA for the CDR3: TGTGCCAGCAGTGGGGGAGATACGGGACAGCTGATCTATGGCTACACCTTC. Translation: CASSGGDTGQLIYGYTF.

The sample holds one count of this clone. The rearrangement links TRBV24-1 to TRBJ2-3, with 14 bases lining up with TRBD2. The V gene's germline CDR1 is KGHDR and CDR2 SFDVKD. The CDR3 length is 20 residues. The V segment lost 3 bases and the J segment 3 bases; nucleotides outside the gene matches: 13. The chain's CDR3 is CATSDPRLAGGPVKTDTQYF. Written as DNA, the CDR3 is TGTGCCACCAGTGATCCACGACTAGCGGGAGGGCCTGTGAAGACAGATACGCAGTATTTT.

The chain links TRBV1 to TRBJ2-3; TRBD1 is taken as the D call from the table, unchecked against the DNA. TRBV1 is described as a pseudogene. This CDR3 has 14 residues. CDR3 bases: TGCACCAATTCGGTCGCAGGGGCAACAGATACGCAGTATTTT. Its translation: CTNSVAGATDTQYF.

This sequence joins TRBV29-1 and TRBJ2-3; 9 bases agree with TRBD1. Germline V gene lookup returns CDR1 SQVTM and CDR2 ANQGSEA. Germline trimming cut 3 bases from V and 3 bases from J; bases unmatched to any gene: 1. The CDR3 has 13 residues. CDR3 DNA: TGCAGCGTTGAGGGACAGGGTACAGATACGCAGTATTTT. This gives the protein CSVEGQGTDTQYF.

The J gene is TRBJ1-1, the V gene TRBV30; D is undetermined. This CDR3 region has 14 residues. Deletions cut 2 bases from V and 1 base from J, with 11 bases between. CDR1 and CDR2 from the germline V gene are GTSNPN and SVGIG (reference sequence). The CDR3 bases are TGTGCCTGGAGTCCGACCCCAGGGAACACTGAAGCTTTCTTT. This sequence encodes CAWSPTPGNTEAFF.

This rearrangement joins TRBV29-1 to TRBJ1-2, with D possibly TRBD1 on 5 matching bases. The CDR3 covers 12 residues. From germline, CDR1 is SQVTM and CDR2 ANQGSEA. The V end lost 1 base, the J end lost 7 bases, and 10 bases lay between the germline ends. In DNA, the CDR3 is TGCAGCGTTGAAGCCAGGGTTACTGGCTACACCTTC. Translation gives CSVEARVTGYTF.

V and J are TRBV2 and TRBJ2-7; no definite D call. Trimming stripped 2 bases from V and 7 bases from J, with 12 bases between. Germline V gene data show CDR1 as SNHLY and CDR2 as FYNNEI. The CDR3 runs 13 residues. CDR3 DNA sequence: TGTGCCAGCAGTGAACAGTTTCTCGGGGAGCAGTACTTC. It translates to CASSEQFLGEQYF.

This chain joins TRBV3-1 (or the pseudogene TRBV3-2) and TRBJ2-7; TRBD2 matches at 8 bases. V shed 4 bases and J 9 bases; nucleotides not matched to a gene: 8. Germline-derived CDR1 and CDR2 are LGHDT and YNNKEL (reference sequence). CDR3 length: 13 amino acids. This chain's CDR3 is CASSPLTRGGQYF. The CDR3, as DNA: TGTGCCAGCAGCCCCCTTACCCGGGGGGGGCAGTACTTC.

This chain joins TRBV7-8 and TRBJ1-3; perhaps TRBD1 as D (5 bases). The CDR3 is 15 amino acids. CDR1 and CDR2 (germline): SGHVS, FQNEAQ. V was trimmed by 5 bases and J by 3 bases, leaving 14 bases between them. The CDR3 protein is CASSPQGGGGNTIYF. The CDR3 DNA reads TGTGCCAGCAGCCCCCAGGGTGGCGGTGGAAACACCATATATTTT.

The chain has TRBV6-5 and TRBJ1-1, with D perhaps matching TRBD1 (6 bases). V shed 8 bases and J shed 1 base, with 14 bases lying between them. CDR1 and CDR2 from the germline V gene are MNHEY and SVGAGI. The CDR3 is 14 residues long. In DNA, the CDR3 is TGTGCCAGCCGGGGGGCGAGTGAGAACACTGAAGCTTTCTTT. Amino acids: CASRGASENTEAFF.

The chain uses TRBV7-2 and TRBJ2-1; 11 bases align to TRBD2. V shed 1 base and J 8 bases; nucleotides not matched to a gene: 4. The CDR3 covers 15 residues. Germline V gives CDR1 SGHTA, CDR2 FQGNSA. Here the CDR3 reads CASSLGSSGGYEQFF. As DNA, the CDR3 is TGTGCCAGCAGCTTAGGTTCTAGCGGGGGGTATGAGCAGTTCTTC.

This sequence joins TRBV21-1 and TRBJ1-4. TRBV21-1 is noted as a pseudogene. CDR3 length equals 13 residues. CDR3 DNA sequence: TGTGCCAGCAGCGTCGCCCGGGGTGAAAAACTGTTTTTT. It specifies CASSVARGEKLFF.

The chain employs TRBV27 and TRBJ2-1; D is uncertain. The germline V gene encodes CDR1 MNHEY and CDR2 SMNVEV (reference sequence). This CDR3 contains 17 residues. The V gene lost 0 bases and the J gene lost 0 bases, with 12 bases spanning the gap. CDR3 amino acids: CASSLSKRRSSYNEQFF. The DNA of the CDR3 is TGTGCCAGCAGTTTATCGAAGAGGAGAAGCTCCTACAATGAGCAGTTCTTC.

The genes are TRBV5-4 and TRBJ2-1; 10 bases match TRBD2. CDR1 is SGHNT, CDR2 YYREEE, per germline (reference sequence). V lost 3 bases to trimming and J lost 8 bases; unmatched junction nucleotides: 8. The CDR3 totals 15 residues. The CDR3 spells CASSSYGTSDDEQFF. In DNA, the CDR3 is TGTGCCAGCAGCTCCTATGGGACTAGCGATGATGAGCAGTTCTTC.

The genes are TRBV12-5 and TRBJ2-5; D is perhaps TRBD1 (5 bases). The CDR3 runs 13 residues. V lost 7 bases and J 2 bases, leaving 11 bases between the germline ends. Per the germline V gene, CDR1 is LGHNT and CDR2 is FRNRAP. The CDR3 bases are TGTGCTAGTGTCCTCAGGGCGCAAGAGACCCAGTACTTC. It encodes CASVLRAQETQYF.